This record covers a single TCR beta chain. The source of the sample is a study of blood T cell repertoires in COVID-19. Study-wide background: COVID-19 samples collected from the United States, Italy and Spain covered acute and convalescent phases.

CDR1 and CDR2 from the germline V gene are KGHDR and SFDVKD. V was cut by 4 bases and J by 0 bases, with 12 bases left in between. The CDR3 is 16 amino acids. Repertoires were generated with immunoSEQ multiplex PCR, while TCRdb's copy carries only in-frame clones and drops some. The sample consists of approximately 300,000 clones, around 89% of them appearing once. Input material: peripheral blood. The rearrangement links TRBV24-1 to TRBJ2-1; D is possibly TRBD2 (5 bases). The sequence derives from a young man with acute or convalescent COVID-19. The CDR3 loop reads CATSDWTANSYNEQFF. The CDR3 bases are TGTGCCACCAGTGACTGGACTGCAAACTCCTACAATGAGCAGTTCTTC.